A selection of T cell receptor beta chains follows, all from one sample in a study of blood T cell repertoires in COVID-19. Generated by immunoSEQ multiplex PCR, the TCRdb table keeps only in-frame clones and is missing some. The table lists some 70,000 clones, around 83% of them singletons. Specimen: peripheral blood. The receptors come from a man at least 80 years old with acute or convalescent COVID-19. The CDR3 runs from the conserved cysteine through the conserved F or W. The D gene is left open where the match is weak. A clone size is listed for some rows: how often the clone was seen (once, few, many), or a class if it is expanded.

j_gene: TRBJ2-5; d_gene: .; abundance: .; v_gene: TRBV9; CDR3nt: TGTGCCAGCAGCGTAGGGGACGGGGGATCACAAGAGACCCAGTACTTC; CDR3aa: CASSVGDGGSQETQYF
j_gene: TRBJ2-1; d_gene: .; abundance: .; v_gene: TRBV5-4; CDR3nt: TGTGCCAGCAGCCCTCGAGGAACGGGGTCCAATGAGCAGTTCTTC; CDR3aa: CASSPRGTGSNEQFF
j_gene: TRBJ2-3; d_gene: TRBD1; abundance: .; v_gene: TRBV15; CDR3nt: TGTGCCACCAGCAGAGGGACAGGGCTAAGCACAGATACGCAGTATTTT; CDR3aa: CATSRGTGLSTDTQYF
j_gene: TRBJ2-7; d_gene: .; abundance: .; v_gene: TRBV6-5; CDR3nt: TGTGCCAGCAGTCGCGGCGGCGACTCCTACGAGCAGTACTTC; CDR3aa: CASSRGGDSYEQYF
j_gene: TRBJ2-1; d_gene: TRBD1; abundance: .; v_gene: TRBV6-4; CDR3nt: TGTGCCACCGGGACAGTCAATGAGCAGTTCTTC; CDR3aa: CATGTVNEQFF
j_gene: TRBJ1-1; d_gene: .; abundance: .; v_gene: TRBV6-5; CDR3nt: TGTGCCAGCAGCCTTACCTCTATGAACACTGAAGCTTTCTTT; CDR3aa: CASSLTSMNTEAFF
j_gene: TRBJ1-2; d_gene: TRBD1; abundance: once; v_gene: TRBV5-6; CDR3nt: TGTGCCAGCATTGGACAGGGGAAGGGCTACACCTTC; CDR3aa: CASIGQGKGYTF
j_gene: TRBJ1-4; d_gene: .; abundance: .; v_gene: TRBV6-5; CDR3nt: TGTGCCAGCAGTTACCTACCCTCAGGGGCCAGTGGAAAACTGTTTTTT; CDR3aa: CASSYLPSGASGKLFF
j_gene: TRBJ2-2; d_gene: .; abundance: .; v_gene: TRBV9; CDR3nt: TGTGCCAGCAGCGCGGACAGTTCAAACACCGGGGAGCTGTTTTTT; CDR3aa: CASSADSSNTGELFF
j_gene: TRBJ1-1; d_gene: .; abundance: .; v_gene: TRBV5-1; CDR3nt: TGCGCCAGCAGCTCTCAAGCCCAGGGAGGGGGCACTGAAGCTTTCTTT; CDR3aa: CASSSQAQGGGTEAFF
j_gene: TRBJ2-2; d_gene: TRBD2; abundance: .; v_gene: TRBV6-5; CDR3nt: TGTGCCAGCAGAGGTACTAGCGTCGGGGAGCTGTTTTTT; CDR3aa: CASRGTSVGELFF
j_gene: TRBJ1-2; d_gene: .; abundance: .; v_gene: TRBV3-1/TRBV3-2; CDR3nt: TGTGCCAGCAGCCGCGGACAGAACTATGGCTACACCTTC; CDR3aa: CASSRGQNYGYTF
j_gene: TRBJ2-7; d_gene: .; abundance: .; v_gene: TRBV20-1; CDR3nt: TGCAGTACGGAGGGAGGCTACGAGCAGTACTTC; CDR3aa: CSTEGGYEQYF
j_gene: TRBJ2-3; d_gene: .; abundance: .; v_gene: TRBV24-1; CDR3nt: TGTGCCACCAGTGACTATCTAGATACGCAGTATTTT; CDR3aa: CATSDYLDTQYF
j_gene: TRBJ1-6; d_gene: TRBD1; abundance: few; v_gene: TRBV7-2; CDR3nt: TGTGCCAGCAGCTTGCGGACAGGGGGAGATAATTCACCCCTCCACTTT; CDR3aa: CASSLRTGGDNSPLHF
j_gene: TRBJ2-7; d_gene: .; abundance: once; v_gene: TRBV2; CDR3nt: TGTGCCAGCACTCCAAGAACTAGAGACTACGAGCAGTACTTC; CDR3aa: CASTPRTRDYEQYF
j_gene: TRBJ1-2; d_gene: TRBD1; abundance: few; v_gene: TRBV6-1; CDR3nt: TGTGCCAGCAGTGTTTCAGCGGACAGGGGGAGGGTTGGCTACACCTTC; CDR3aa: CASSVSADRGRVGYTF
j_gene: TRBJ1-2; d_gene: TRBD1; abundance: .; v_gene: TRBV4-1; CDR3nt: TGCGCCAGCAGCCAACCAACTCAATCATGGACAGGAGTCGGCGGCTACACCTTC; CDR3aa: CASSQPTQSWTGVGGYTF
j_gene: TRBJ1-6; d_gene: TRBD1; abundance: .; v_gene: TRBV27; CDR3nt: TGTGCCAGCGGGACAGGGTCCTCCTATAATTCACCCCTCCACTTT; CDR3aa: CASGTGSSYNSPLHF
j_gene: TRBJ2-4; d_gene: TRBD2; abundance: .; v_gene: TRBV4-3; CDR3nt: TGCGCCAGCAGCCAAGAGGGACTAGCTAACATTCAGTACTTC; CDR3aa: CASSQEGLANIQYF
j_gene: TRBJ1-2; d_gene: .; abundance: few; v_gene: TRBV6-5; CDR3nt: TGTGCCAGCAGTTACTCGCCCCGAGCTTCCTATGGCTACACCTTC; CDR3aa: CASSYSPRASYGYTF
j_gene: TRBJ2-7; d_gene: .; abundance: .; v_gene: TRBV28; CDR3nt: TGTGCCAGCAGTTGGAATCCCGGCCAGGGCTCCTACGAGCAGTACTTC; CDR3aa: CASSWNPGQGSYEQYF
j_gene: TRBJ2-1; d_gene: .; abundance: few; v_gene: TRBV19; CDR3nt: TGTGCCAGTAGTATATCAGGGTCCGGCAATGAGCAGTTCTTC; CDR3aa: CASSISGSGNEQFF
j_gene: TRBJ1-4; d_gene: .; abundance: .; v_gene: TRBV4-2; CDR3nt: TGTGCCAGCAGCCAAGAGGGGCAGGGCGGGGCGGGCAAGGAAAAACTGTTTTTT; CDR3aa: CASSQEGQGGAGKEKLFF
j_gene: TRBJ1-4; d_gene: .; abundance: .; v_gene: TRBV28; CDR3nt: TGTGCCAGTACTCGACTGAATTCGGTGGAAAAACTGTTTTTT; CDR3aa: CASTRLNSVEKLFF
j_gene: TRBJ1-5; d_gene: TRBD1; abundance: once; v_gene: TRBV5-3; CDR3nt: TGTGCCAGAAGACAGCCGGGACAGGGGTTTTGGGGCAATCAGCCCCAGCATTTT; CDR3aa: CARRQPGQGFWGNQPQHF
j_gene: TRBJ2-7; d_gene: .; abundance: .; v_gene: TRBV6-2/TRBV6-3; CDR3nt: TGTGCCAGCAGTTACTTGGAGGTAGGAGAGCAGTACTTC; CDR3aa: CASSYLEVGEQYF
j_gene: TRBJ1-2; d_gene: .; abundance: .; v_gene: TRBV28; CDR3nt: TGTGCCAGCAGTTGGGGGGACTATGGCTACACCTTC; CDR3aa: CASSWGDYGYTF
j_gene: TRBJ1-2; d_gene: .; abundance: few; v_gene: TRBV6-5; CDR3nt: TGTGCCAGCAGTTACCCTGGGGCGCCCAACTATGGCTACACCTTC; CDR3aa: CASSYPGAPNYGYTF
j_gene: TRBJ1-6; d_gene: TRBD1; abundance: .; v_gene: TRBV5-4; CDR3nt: TGTGCCAGCAGCCTACGGGGACAGGGCTTTTTGCCCCTCCACTTT; CDR3aa: CASSLRGQGFLPLHF
j_gene: TRBJ1-1; d_gene: .; abundance: .; v_gene: TRBV7-9; CDR3nt: TGTGCCAGCAGCTTATTACAGGGTGACACTGAAGCTTTCTTT; CDR3aa: CASSLLQGDTEAFF
j_gene: TRBJ2-7; d_gene: TRBD2; abundance: .; v_gene: TRBV7-2; CDR3nt: TGTGCCAGCAGCTTAGCTCTCCGGGGGGGCGAGCAGTACTTC; CDR3aa: CASSLALRGGEQYF
j_gene: TRBJ1-4; d_gene: TRBD1; abundance: .; v_gene: TRBV28; CDR3nt: TGTGCCAGCAGTTGGGACAGGGGGCTACCTAATGAAAAACTGTTTTTT; CDR3aa: CASSWDRGLPNEKLFF
j_gene: TRBJ1-2; d_gene: .; abundance: once; v_gene: TRBV20-1; CDR3nt: TGCAGTGCTGGGGGGGAGAATGGCTACACCTTC; CDR3aa: CSAGGENGYTF
j_gene: TRBJ1-2; d_gene: TRBD1; abundance: .; v_gene: TRBV2; CDR3nt: TGTGCCAGCAGTTCACAGGGGGCTGGGGGCTACACCTTC; CDR3aa: CASSSQGAGGYTF
j_gene: TRBJ1-2; d_gene: .; abundance: .; v_gene: TRBV7-8; CDR3nt: TGTGCCAGCAGCCCCCCCCTGGGAGAACCCTATGGCTACACCTTC; CDR3aa: CASSPPLGEPYGYTF
j_gene: TRBJ1-2; d_gene: .; abundance: .; v_gene: TRBV28; CDR3nt: TGTGCCAGCAGTTTAGGACAGTCCTATGGCTACACCTTC; CDR3aa: CASSLGQSYGYTF
j_gene: TRBJ2-1; d_gene: TRBD1; abundance: .; v_gene: TRBV4-2; CDR3nt: TGTGCCAGCAGCCAAGGGGACAGGGGGGTAGGTGAGCAGTTCTTC; CDR3aa: CASSQGDRGVGEQFF
j_gene: TRBJ2-7; d_gene: .; abundance: .; v_gene: TRBV7-3; CDR3nt: TGTGCCAGCAGCTTAACGCCCGGGGAGTATAACGAGCAGTACTTC; CDR3aa: CASSLTPGEYNEQYF
j_gene: TRBJ1-6; d_gene: .; abundance: .; v_gene: TRBV4-2; CDR3nt: TGTGCCAGCAGCCGCCGAGAGGATTCACCCCTCCACTTT; CDR3aa: CASSRREDSPLHF
j_gene: TRBJ1-1; d_gene: .; abundance: .; v_gene: TRBV9; CDR3nt: TGTGCCAGCAGCCTGCGGACAACCGACACTGAAGCTTTCTTT; CDR3aa: CASSLRTTDTEAFF
j_gene: TRBJ1-1; d_gene: .; abundance: .; v_gene: TRBV7-9; CDR3nt: TGTGCCAGCAGCCCAACAGGGAACACTGAAGCTTTCTTT; CDR3aa: CASSPTGNTEAFF